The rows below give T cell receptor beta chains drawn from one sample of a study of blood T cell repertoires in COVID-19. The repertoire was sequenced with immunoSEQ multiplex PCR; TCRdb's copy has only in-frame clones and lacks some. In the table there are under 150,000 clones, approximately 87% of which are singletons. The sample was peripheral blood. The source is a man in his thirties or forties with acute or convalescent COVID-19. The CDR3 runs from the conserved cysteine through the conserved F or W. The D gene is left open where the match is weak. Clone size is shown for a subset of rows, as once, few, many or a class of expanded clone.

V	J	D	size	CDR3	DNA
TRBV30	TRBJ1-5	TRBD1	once	CAWSETRQGTGEPQHF	TGTGCCTGGAGTGAAACTAGACAGGGGACGGGTGAGCCCCAGCATTTT
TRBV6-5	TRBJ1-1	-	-	CASSHRDLATEAFF	TGTGCCAGCAGCCACAGGGATTTGGCCACTGAAGCTTTCTTT
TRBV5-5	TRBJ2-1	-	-	CASAYNRDTYNEQFF	TGTGCCAGCGCCTACAACAGGGATACCTACAATGAGCAGTTCTTC
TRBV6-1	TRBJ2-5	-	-	CASSELQGRSGETQYF	TGTGCCAGCAGTGAGCTCCAGGGGCGATCGGGAGAGACCCAGTACTTC
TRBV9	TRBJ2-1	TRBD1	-	CASSVVGQGAYNEQFF	TGTGCCAGCAGCGTAGTGGGACAGGGGGCTTACAATGAGCAGTTCTTC
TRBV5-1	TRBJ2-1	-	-	CASSPSDWNEQFF	TGCGCCAGCAGCCCATCGGACTGGAATGAGCAGTTCTTC
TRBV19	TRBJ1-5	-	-	CASSINWEQPQHF	TGTGCCAGTAGTATAAATTGGGAGCAGCCCCAGCATTTT
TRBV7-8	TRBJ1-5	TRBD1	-	CASSLLQGDQPQHF	TGTGCCAGCAGCTTATTACAGGGGGATCAGCCCCAGCATTTT
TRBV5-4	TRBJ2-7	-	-	CASSLEGGNEQYF	TGTGCCAGCAGCTTGGAGGGAGGTAACGAGCAGTACTTC
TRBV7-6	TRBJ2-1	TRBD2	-	CASSPRSGGDNEQFF	TGTGCCAGCAGCCCCCGTAGCGGGGGGGACAATGAGCAGTTCTTC
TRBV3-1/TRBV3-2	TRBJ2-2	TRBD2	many	CASSQEHLAGNTGELFF	TGTGCCAGCAGCCAAGAACACCTAGCGGGGAACACCGGGGAGCTGTTTTTT
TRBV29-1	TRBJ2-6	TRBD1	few	CSVEDRGKAGANVLTF	TGCAGCGTTGAAGACAGGGGGAAAGCTGGGGCCAACGTCCTGACTTTC
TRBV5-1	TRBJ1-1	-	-	CASASSGRTEAFF	TGCGCCAGCGCCAGTTCGGGAAGGACTGAAGCTTTCTTT
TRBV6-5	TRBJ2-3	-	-	CASNPSMDTQYF	TGTGCCAGCAATCCTAGCATGGATACGCAGTATTTT
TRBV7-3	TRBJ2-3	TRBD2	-	CASSSLAGATDTQYF	TGTGCCAGCAGCTCCTTAGCGGGGGCGACAGATACGCAGTATTTT
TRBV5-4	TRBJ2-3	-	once	CASSPGLNRADTQYF	TGTGCCAGCAGCCCAGGGCTCAACCGGGCAGATACGCAGTATTTT
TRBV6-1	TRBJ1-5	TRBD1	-	CASSDEGARPQHF	TGTGCCAGCAGTGATGAGGGGGCGCGGCCCCAGCATTTT
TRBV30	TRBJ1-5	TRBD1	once	CAWSSGQGDDQPQHF	TGTGCCTGGAGTTCGGGACAGGGGGACGATCAGCCCCAGCATTTT
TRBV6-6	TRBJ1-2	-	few	CASTDPLGPSYTF	TGTGCCAGCACCGATCCCTTGGGCCCGAGCTACACCTTC
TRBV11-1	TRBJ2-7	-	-	CASSLGGLANEQYF	TGTGCCAGCAGCTTAGGCGGATTAGCTAACGAGCAGTACTTC
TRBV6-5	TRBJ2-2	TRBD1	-	CASSYTGTVNTGELFF	TGTGCCAGCAGTTATACCGGGACAGTGAACACCGGGGAGCTGTTTTTT
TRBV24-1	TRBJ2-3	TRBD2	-	CATSDPTSGRSRDTQYF	TGTGCCACCAGTGACCCGACTAGCGGGAGATCAAGAGATACGCAGTATTTT
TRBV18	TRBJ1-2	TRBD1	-	CASSPQGQGGVYTF	TGTGCCAGCTCACCACAGGGACAGGGGGGTGTCTACACCTTC
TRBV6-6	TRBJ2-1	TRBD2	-	CASFGTSGYNEQFF	TGTGCCAGTTTCGGGACTAGCGGCTACAATGAGCAGTTCTTC
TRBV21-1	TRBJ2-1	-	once	CANLGTFAPHEQFF	TGTGCCAACCTCGGGACATTCGCCCCACATGAGCAGTTCTTC
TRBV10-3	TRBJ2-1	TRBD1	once	CAIGGQGALGNEQFF	TGTGCCATCGGGGGACAGGGGGCGCTTGGAAATGAGCAGTTCTTC
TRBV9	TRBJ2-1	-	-	CASSVGAGLGSSYNEQFF	TGTGCCAGCAGCGTAGGCGCGGGCCTGGGGAGCTCCTACAATGAGCAGTTCTTC
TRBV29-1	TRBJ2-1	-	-	CSALFSDEQFF	TGCAGCGCCCTTTTTTCCGATGAGCAGTTCTTC
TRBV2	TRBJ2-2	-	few	CASSELINTGELFF	TGTGCCAGCAGTGAACTTATTAACACCGGGGAGCTGTTTTTT
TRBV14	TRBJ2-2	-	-	CASSSTPGVNTGELFF	TGTGCCAGCAGCTCCACTCCGGGGGTGAACACCGGGGAGCTGTTTTTT
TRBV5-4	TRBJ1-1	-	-	CASSSPKAGADTEAFF	TGTGCCAGCAGCTCCCCCAAAGCGGGGGCCGACACTGAAGCTTTCTTT
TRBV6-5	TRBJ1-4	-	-	CASRLGPGGEKLFF	TGTGCCAGCAGACTCGGCCCCGGAGGTGAAAAACTGTTTTTT
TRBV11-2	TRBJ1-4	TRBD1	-	CASTERQGNEKLFF	TGTGCCAGCACCGAGCGACAGGGGAATGAAAAACTGTTTTTT
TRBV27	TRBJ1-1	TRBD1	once	CASSFQGARPFF	TGTGCCAGCAGTTTCCAGGGGGCCCGTCCTTTCTTT
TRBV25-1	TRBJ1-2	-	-	CASSGGGDGYTF	TGTGCCAGCAGTGGAGGAGGGGATGGCTACACCTTC
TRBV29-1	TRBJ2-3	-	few	CSVESDRSTDTQYF	TGCAGCGTTGAATCGGACAGAAGCACAGATACGCAGTATTTT
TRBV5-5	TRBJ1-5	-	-	CASSLVGGWSQPQHF	TGTGCCAGCAGCTTGGTGGGGGGTTGGAGTCAGCCCCAGCATTTT
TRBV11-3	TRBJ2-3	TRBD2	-	CASSLGRTSGTSTDTQYF	TGTGCCAGCAGCTTAGGAAGGACTAGCGGGACCAGCACAGATACGCAGTATTTT
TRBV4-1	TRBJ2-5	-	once	CASSQVGRETQYF	TGCGCCAGCAGCCAGGTTGGCAGAGAGACCCAGTACTTC
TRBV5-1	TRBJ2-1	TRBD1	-	CASSRQGAEEQFF	TGCGCCAGCAGCCGACAGGGGGCGGAGGAGCAGTTCTTC